The 13 T cell receptor beta chains below all came from one sample that was sequenced in a study of cytomegalovirus exposure and HLA in healthy donors. The study ran its PCR with 60 Vbeta and 13 Jbeta primers. Only in-frame clones appear in the TCRdb table, and some are missing; sequencing was by immunoSEQ multiplex PCR. The sample lists more than 110,000 clones; about 78% were seen once. Source material: PBMCs. These receptors were obtained from a man aged 35 to 55 in good health and CMV-seropositive.

The chain employs TRBV6-1 and TRBJ1-2, with a weak D call TRBD1 (6 bases). The CDR3 runs to 14 residues. Germline assignment: CDR1 MNHNS and CDR2 SASEGT. V lost 4 bases, J lost 8 bases, and 17 bases lay in between. In DNA, the CDR3 is TGTGCCAGCAGTGTCCTAACAGGGAAGAGGGGCTACACCTTC. As protein: CASSVLTGKRGYTF.

The chain has TRBV13 and TRBJ2-1; D might be TRBD1 (5 bases). Deletions cut 3 bases from V and 2 bases from J, with 11 bases between. Germline CDR1 PRHDT, CDR2 FYEKMQ (reference sequence). CDR3 length: 15 amino acids. CDR3 region: CASSFLQGPYNEQFF. The CDR3 DNA reads TGTGCCAGCAGCTTCCTCCAGGGCCCCTACAATGAGCAGTTCTTC.

The chain carries TRBV30 and TRBJ2-7; D is possibly TRBD2 (5 bases). This CDR3 is 14 amino acids long. Trimming stripped 5 bases from V and 5 bases from J, with 19 bases between. Germline assignment: CDR1 GTSNPN and CDR2 SVGIG (reference sequence). The CDR3 DNA is TGTGCCTGGGGACGGGGTATTTATGGGGACGAGCAGTACTTC. Protein: CAWGRGIYGDEQYF.

The rearrangement links TRBV5-4 to TRBJ1-1; 9 positions match TRBD1. The CDR3 sequence is 14 residues long. CDR1 and CDR2 (germline): SGHNT, YYREEE (reference sequence). J lost 6 bases, V lost 3 bases, and 6 bases had no gene match. The CDR3 protein is CASSWGQGLAEAFF. CDR3 bases: TGTGCCAGCAGCTGGGGACAGGGTTTGGCTGAAGCTTTCTTT.

The rearrangement links TRBV13 to TRBJ2-1, with TRBD2 identical over 7 bases. Germline CDR1 and CDR2: PRHDT and FYEKMQ (reference sequence). The length of the CDR3 is 16 residues. The trim removed 0 bases at V and 6 bases at J, leaving 8 bases unmatched. CDR3 region: CASSLGSLALSNEQFF. As DNA, the CDR3 is TGTGCCAGCAGCTTAGGTTCACTAGCGCTGAGCAATGAGCAGTTCTTC.

The chain employs TRBV7-2 and TRBJ2-7; maybe TRBD2 (6 bases). Per germline, CDR1 SGHTA and CDR2 FQGNSA. V was pared by 1 base and J by 0 bases, with 13 bases between. CDR3 length: 16 amino acids. The CDR3 DNA reads as TGTGCCAGCAGCTTAGGGGGCGGGGCAAGCTCCTACGAGCAGTACTTC. Translation: CASSLGGGASSYEQYF. The full variable domain, completed using reference TRBV7-2 and TRBJ2-7, is GAGVSQSPSNKVTEKGKDVELRCDPISGHTALYWYRQSLGQGLEFLIYFQGNSAPDKSGLPSDRFSAERTGGSVSTLTIQRTQQEDSAVYLCASSLGGGASSYEQYFGPGTRLTVT.

The V and J genes are TRBV25-1 and TRBJ2-7, with 7 nucleotides matching TRBD1. The germline CDR1 and CDR2 sequences are MGHDK and SYGVNS. This CDR3 has 15 residues. The V gene end was trimmed by 3 bases and the J gene end by 2 bases; junction bases not matched to a gene: 7. DNA of the CDR3: TGTGCCAGCAGTGACCCGGGACAGTTAACCTACGAGCAGTACTTC. As protein: CASSDPGQLTYEQYF.

The rearrangement links TRBV5-1 to TRBJ2-1; D perhaps matches TRBD2 (6 bases). The V end lost 4 bases, the J end lost 0 bases, and 11 bases lay between the germline ends. The CDR3 runs 15 residues. Germline loops: CDR1 SGHRS, CDR2 YFSETQ. DNA for the CDR3: TGCGCCAGCAGCCAGACTAGGAGCTCCTACAATGAGCAGTTCTTC. Amino acids: CASSQTRSSYNEQFF.

This clone was picked up a small number of times. The chain uses TRBV18 and TRBJ2-5; TRBD2 matches at 11 bases. With V trimmed by 2 bases and J by 1 base, 6 bases remained unmatched. Germline CDR1 reads KGHSH; CDR2 reads LQKENI. The CDR3 consists of 17 residues. The CDR3 sequence is CASSPFPGTSGQETQYF. The CDR3 DNA reads TGTGCCAGCTCACCATTCCCCGGGACTAGCGGCCAAGAGACCCAGTACTTC.

About this clone itself: At one end, the junction sequence differs from germline, possibly due to a read error. The J gene is TRBJ1-1, the V gene TRBV5-1; TRBD1 aligns across 9 bases. The CDR3 contains 17 residues. Germline CDR1 is SGHRS and CDR2 is YFSETQ. For the CDR3, the DNA is TGCGCCAGCAGCTCCCTAGGGCACAGGGGGCCCTCGGGGGAAGCTTCCTTT. Its protein product is CASSSLGHRGPSGEASF. Full variable domain (missing parts from reference TRBV5-1 and TRBJ1-1): KAGVTQTPRYLIKTRGQQVTLSCSPISGHRSVSWYQQTPGQGLQFLFEYFSETQRNKGNFPGRFSGRQFSNSRSEMNVSTLELGDSALYLCASSSLGHRGPSGEASFGQGTRLTVV.

J is TRBJ1-2 and V is TRBV4-1; a weak D match, TRBD1 (6 bases). V gave up 0 bases and J gave up 4 bases, with 15 bases separating them. Germline lookup yields CDR1 MGHRA and CDR2 YSYEKL. The CDR3 spans 16 residues. Here the CDR3 reads CASSQEGAAVLYGYTF. In DNA, the CDR3 is TGCGCCAGCAGCCAAGAGGGGGCAGCCGTACTCTATGGCTACACCTTC.

This rearrangement joins TRBV7-6 to TRBJ2-3; 8 nucleotides agree with TRBD2. CDR1 is SGHVS, CDR2 FNYEAQ, per germline. The CDR3 has 17 amino acids. The junction had 6 bases not matched to a gene; V was cut back by 0 bases and J by 1 base. CDR3 bases: TGTGCCAGCAGCTTAGCGACTGGTAGCGGGGGCACAGATACGCAGTATTTT. The encoded protein is CASSLATGSGGTDTQYF. The whole variable domain, filled in from reference TRBV7-6 and TRBJ2-3, reads GAGVSQSPRYKVTKRGQDVALRCDPISGHVSLYWYRQALGQGPEFLTYFNYEAQQDKSGLPNDRFSAERPEGSISTLTIQRTEQRDSAMYRCASSLATGSGGTDTQYFGPGTRLTVL.

Only a few counts were recorded for this clone. J is TRBJ2-7 and V is TRBV12-5, with a tentative D call TRBD2 (5 bases). V dropped 7 bases and J dropped 5 bases, with 21 bases sitting between them. CDR3 length equals 15 residues. The V gene's germline CDR1 is LGHNT and CDR2 FRNRAP. The DNA of the CDR3 is TGTGCTAGTGCCAATGGGATAAGCGGATCGGACGAGCAGTACTTC. Protein product: CASANGISGSDEQYF.